This TCR beta chain came from a study of blood T cell repertoires in COVID-19. Study details: Sites across the United States, Italy and Spain contributed samples from acute and convalescent COVID-19.

Clones were read by immunoSEQ multiplex PCR, and TCRdb kept only the in-frame ones, dropping some. The sample lists 180,000 or so clones, roughly 84% occurring once. The V and J ends lost 3 bases and 8 bases, in that order; junction bases with no gene match: 7. The germline V gene has CDR1 LNHDA and CDR2 SQIVND (reference sequence). CDR3 length equals 15 residues. The specimen sequenced was peripheral blood. The TCR sequence derives from a human donor with acute or convalescent COVID-19. The donor label of this sample is uncertain. V is TRBV19 and J is TRBJ2-1, with 10 nucleotides matching TRBD2. CDR3: CASSMIAGGFDEQFF. CDR3 DNA: TGTGCCAGTAGTATGATAGCGGGAGGTTTTGATGAGCAGTTCTTC.